This T cell receptor (beta chain) was sequenced for a study of human T cells and chemical hapten exposure (dated by TCRdb to the early 2020s). Some background on the complete study: For sensitization, 2% DPC in acetone was applied to a 2 cm by 2 cm area of upper inner arm skin. Most of the patients in the cohort were female, and the cohort covered alopecia areata with under or over 50% scalp involvement, alopecia totalis and alopecia universalis. Blood samples were taken from patients before sensitization (week 0) and at 2, 6 and about 24 weeks after DPC sensitization. In alopecia patients, the study followed how the peripheral blood TCR repertoire changed in vivo over primary and secondary sensitization to diphenylcyclopropenone (DPC), a hapten. The libraries were sequenced as a pool, and the TCR yield per sample differed mostly because of small variations in library volumes within the pool. Throughout the study period of around 25 weeks, patients also received therapeutic DPC doses to the scalp every week. Roughly 30 alopecia patients gave blood for TCR sequencing at one to four time points (pre-sensitization, 2, 6 and 24 weeks). Patch testing was performed on the upper back with Finn chambers containing 0.01% DPC, and the patch tests were scored after 6 days according to International Contact Dermatitis Research Group standards.

From cysteine to phenylalanine, the CDR3 is 15 amino acids long. The kept DNA is CDR3 alone, 45 bases in frame from the first base. CDR1 and CDR2 (MGHRA, YSYEKL) derive from the germline V gene. V and J lose 0 bases and 4 bases, and a span of 12 bases separates them. Details on this clonotype: Its antigen has not been determined. No much larger clonotype is one base removed from it; base qualities were not supplied.

Library creation used RACE. TCRdb lists the instrument as NextSeq 500. Library preparation attached unique molecular identifiers to individual cDNA molecules for quantitative, reproducible TCR counting. From each blood RNA sample, both TCR alpha and TCR beta chains were sequenced. As for the authors' bioinformatics: Samples had a median of roughly 99,000 TCRs, with a range from roughly 20,000 to 690,600. V, J and CDR3 annotation of the TCR reads was performed with the Decombinator software suite. Every sample was subsampled to the same number of TCRs (28,000) for the PS versus PT1 abundance plots. TCRs were defined as expanded if absent before sensitization and observed at least eight times at the 2-week time point. The public sequencing data were trimmed at Q25 with fastp and processed into clonotypes with MiXCR by TCRdb, which kept only in-frame beta chains. All rows with the same CDR3 protein become a single entry with the most common DNA and genes. TCRdb, not the original authors, processed these V and J calls. Across this sample there are approximately 260,000 distinct CDR3 sequences, with roughly 7.4% seen only once. Roughly 1.2% of the sample comes from the top ten.

Study-level results and caveats: DPC sensitization did not change how many TCRs were above 1 in 1000 frequency, and no evidence was found of alterations in global repertoire structure. Expanded TCRs formed significantly more large CDR3 similarity clusters than pre-sensitization or healthy control sets, consistent with antigen-driven responses. A positive correlation was found between the number of PT1 expanded TCRs and patch test score, with significance reached at thresholds 8, 16 and 32 but not 4. Because all patients had alopecia, a presumed autoimmune disease, the immune response of the patients might differ from that of healthy individuals. Repeated subsampling changed both the strength of the expansion versus patch-test correlation and the threshold at which that correlation became significant.

The sample's time point label, in plain terms: pre-sensitization, week 0. In light of the paper, this sample's treatment or condition label describes: therapeutic diphenylcyclopropenone sensitization with weekly scalp DPC. At each patch-test visit, blood was drawn before the patch test was applied. Patients were eligible if aged 18 to 70, diagnosed with alopecia and judged suitable for DPC therapy, and pregnant patients were excluded. Total RNA was extracted from unfractionated whole blood that had been collected in Tempus Blood RNA tubes. Here the chain combines TRBV4-1 and TRBJ2-5, with the D gene call left open. The sequence was obtained from a young man with alopecia areata. Some clones in this sample may be carry-over from other donors' samples. The sequenced sample was whole blood, obtained in connection with sensitization to the hapten diphenylcyclopropenone (DPC). The DNA sequence is TGCGCCAGCAGCCAAGATTCTAGGGTGGCAGAGACCCAGTACTTC. Its protein product is CASSQDSRVAETQYF.